A selection of T cell receptor beta chains follows, all from one sample in a study of blood T cell repertoires in COVID-19. Profiled with immunoSEQ multiplex PCR; TCRdb holds only in-frame clones, not every one. In the table there are 30,000 to 40,000 clones, almost 90% of which are singletons. Sequencing input: peripheral blood. Source of these receptors: a man aged 60-69 years with active or convalescent COVID-19. CDR3s include the opening cysteine and the closing phenylalanine or tryptophan. The D gene is left open where the match is weak. The size of a clone is reported for some rows only, either as once, few or many, or as a class for expanded clones.

TRBV19	TRBJ2-7	.	14	.	CASSSAGGSYEQYF	TGTGCCAGTTCAAGCGCGGGCGGCTCCTACGAGCAGTACTTC
TRBV21-1	TRBJ2-7	.	19	.	CASATKKVIQGRLSYEQYF	TGTGCCAGCGCGACGAAAAAGGTTATACAGGGTCGGCTCTCCTACGAGCAGTACTTC
TRBV7-6	TRBJ2-7	.	14	TRBD1	CASSLFQGDYEQYF	TGTGCCAGCAGCTTATTTCAGGGGGACTACGAGCAGTACTTC
TRBV11-2	TRBJ1-3	.	14	.	CASSLIRLPDTIYF	TGTGCCAGCAGCTTAATTCGCCTCCCGGACACCATATATTTT
TRBV6-1	TRBJ1-3	.	14	.	CASSERRTGNTIYF	TGTGCCAGCAGTGAAAGGAGAACTGGAAACACCATATATTTT
TRBV2	TRBJ1-5	once	14	.	CASSEMSGEQPQHF	TGTGCCAGCAGTGAGATGTCAGGGGAACAGCCCCAGCATTTT
TRBV5-1	TRBJ1-1	.	18	.	CASSFRGAGGLVNTEAFF	TGCGCCAGCAGCTTTCGGGGGGCGGGTGGCCTAGTCAACACTGAAGCTTTCTTT
TRBV5-5	TRBJ1-6	.	20	.	CASSLDPLSDISAYNSPLHF	TGTGCCAGCAGCTTGGATCCCCTCTCGGACATATCAGCATATAATTCACCCCTCCACTTT
TRBV18	TRBJ2-7	.	15	TRBD2	CASSPTPGLDYEQYF	TGTGCCAGCTCACCTACCCCGGGACTAGACTACGAGCAGTACTTC
TRBV30	TRBJ2-7	.	16	TRBD2	CAWRRTLSGATYEQYF	TGTGCCTGGAGGCGAACCCTTAGCGGGGCGACCTACGAGCAGTACTTC
TRBV6-4	TRBJ2-1	.	16	TRBD2	CASSESLAGGQNEQFF	TGTGCCAGCAGTGAATCTCTAGCGGGAGGTCAAAATGAGCAGTTCTTC
TRBV5-4	TRBJ2-1	.	11	.	CASSSAGSRFF	TGTGCCAGCAGCTCGGCGGGGTCTCGGTTCTTC
TRBV29-1	TRBJ2-5	once	13	TRBD1	CSARDRGWETQYF	TGCAGCGCACGCGACAGGGGATGGGAGACCCAGTACTTC
TRBV14	TRBJ2-7	.	14	.	CASSQAGNHYEQYF	TGTGCCAGCAGCCAAGCAGGAAACCATTACGAGCAGTACTTC
TRBV20-1	TRBJ2-7	.	13	.	CSASSRNSYEQYF	TGCAGTGCTAGTTCCAGGAACTCCTACGAGCAGTACTTC
TRBV5-1	TRBJ2-7	.	14	.	CASSPQGTPYEQYF	TGCGCCAGCAGCCCACAGGGGACTCCCTACGAGCAGTACTTC
TRBV7-9	TRBJ1-1	.	17	TRBD1	CASSLWAGTGGSAEAFF	TGTGCCAGCAGCTTATGGGCCGGGACAGGGGGCTCCGCTGAAGCTTTCTTT
TRBV10-3	TRBJ2-2	.	14	.	CAIKFDSNTGELFF	TGTGCCATCAAATTCGACAGTAACACCGGGGAGCTGTTTTTT
TRBV11-2	TRBJ2-2	.	14	TRBD2	CASTGTRETGELFF	TGTGCCAGCACCGGGACTAGGGAAACCGGGGAGCTGTTTTTT
TRBV9	TRBJ1-6	.	14	TRBD1	CASSQTGENSPLHF	TGTGCCAGCAGCCAGACAGGGGAGAATTCACCCCTCCACTTT
TRBV20-1	TRBJ2-7	.	11	.	CSASLLFEQYF	TGCAGTGCTAGTCTCTTGTTCGAGCAGTACTTC
TRBV4-2	TRBJ2-1	.	16	TRBD2	CASSQGLAGEGNEQFF	TGTGCCAGCAGCCAGGGACTAGCGGGAGAGGGGAATGAGCAGTTCTTC
TRBV28	TRBJ2-1	.	15	TRBD1	CASSDGQGGNNEQFF	TGTGCCAGCAGCGACGGACAGGGGGGCAACAATGAGCAGTTCTTC
TRBV6-5	TRBJ2-7	.	13	TRBD2	CASRGSGRDEQYF	TGTGCCAGCAGAGGGAGCGGGAGGGACGAGCAGTACTTC
TRBV5-6	TRBJ2-3	.	15	.	CASSLVGTHTDTQYF	TGTGCCAGCAGCTTGGTCGGGACACACACAGATACGCAGTATTTT
TRBV11-2	TRBJ2-7	.	14	TRBD2	CASGSGLATYEQYF	TGTGCCAGCGGATCGGGACTAGCGACATACGAGCAGTACTTC
TRBV15	TRBJ2-2	.	14	.	CATSPGRQAGELFF	TGTGCCACCAGCCCCGGACGACAGGCCGGGGAGCTGTTTTTT
TRBV7-7	TRBJ2-5	.	16	.	CASSPRRDSYQETQYF	TGTGCTAGCAGTCCCAGGAGGGACAGTTACCAAGAGACCCAGTACTTC
TRBV6-6	TRBJ1-3	.	16	.	CASASPSGISGNTIYF	TGTGCCAGCGCATCCCCCTCCGGGATCTCTGGAAACACCATATATTTT
TRBV28	TRBJ1-2	.	13	.	CASSLEEFYGYTF	TGTGCCAGCAGTTTAGAGGAGTTCTATGGCTACACCTTC